This TCR beta chain comes out of a study of control samples from healthy donors and cancer patients. The protocol was immunoSEQ multiplex PCR, while the TCRdb copy is restricted to in-frame clones and leaves out a portion. The sample has some 150,000 clones, about 94% seen once. V shed 2 bases and J shed 2 bases, with 13 bases lying between them. This CDR3 contains 15 residues. Germline V gene lookup returns CDR1 SGHNT and CDR2 YYREEE (reference sequence). The chain has TRBV5-4 and TRBJ2-5; possible D gene TRBD1, 6 bases. The receptor's source is a man aged 55-75 years with colorectal cancer. The specimen was PBMCs. CDR3 loop: CASSLGRTVQETQYF. The DNA for the CDR3 is TGTGCCAGCAGCTTAGGTAGGACAGTTCAAGAGACCCAGTACTTC.